This entry concerns a single T cell receptor beta chain. The antigen is not known. At one end the junction does not follow the germline gene, possibly because of a read error. These data originate in a study of T cell repertoires in cytomegalovirus infection. Germline CDR1 SGHVS, CDR2 FNYEAQ. The CDR3 runs 13 residues. TCRdb re-derived calls from the reads in MiXCR, one entry per CDR3 protein. The sample holds approximately 1,000,000 distinct CDR3 sequences; roughly 30% are singletons and the top ten take around 15%. Sequenced here: cultured CD8+ T cells from PBMCs, sampled from culture after CMV antigen stimulation. The gene calls are TRBV7-6 and TRBJ1-2; D is undetermined. The source of this sequence is a human donor in good health (CMV status not recorded). Some clones in this sample may be carry-over from other donors' samples. CDR3 nucleotides: TGTTCCAGCAGCCTAGGTTCTCCCAATGGCTACACCTTC. Translated, it gives CSSSLGSPNGYTF. Full variable domain (rest looked up from reference TRBV7-6 and TRBJ1-2): GAGVSQSPRYKVTKRGQDVALRCDPISGHVSLYWYRQALGQGPEFLTYFNYEAQQDKSGLPNDRFSAERPEGSISTLTIQRTEQRDSAMYRCSSSLGSPNGYTFGSGTRLTVV.